These T cell receptor beta chains were read from a single sample in a study of T cell changes during pregnancy in multiple sclerosis. Assay: immunoSEQ multiplex PCR; the TCRdb copy retains only in-frame clones and omits some. The sample consists of 38,000 or so clones, about 95% of them appearing once. Source: CD4+ T cells from peripheral blood mononuclear cells, taken in the second trimester of pregnancy. Receptors originate from a female donor with multiple sclerosis, enrolled in a pregnancy study. CDR3s include the opening cysteine and the closing phenylalanine or tryptophan. D genes are given only for firm matches. Where a row states a size, it is once, few, many or the class of an expanded clone; other rows omit it.

v_gene,len,d_gene,abundance,j_gene,CDR3nt,CDR3aa
TRBV9,16,TRBD1,NA,TRBJ1-4,TGTGCCAGCAGCGTCCTGACAGGGGGCGGCGATGAAAAACTGTTTTTT,CASSVLTGGGDEKLFF
TRBV18,15,TRBD2,NA,TRBJ2-7,TGTGCCAGCTCACCGTATAAACTAGCGTTACACGAGCAGTACTTC,CASSPYKLALHEQYF
TRBV10-1,13,NA,NA,TRBJ2-2,TGCGCCAGCACTCACACCGGGACCGGGGAGCTGTTTTTT,CASTHTGTGELFF
TRBV9,14,TRBD1,NA,TRBJ1-2,TGTGCCAGCAGCGTAGAAGGGACAGGGTATGGCTACACCTTC,CASSVEGTGYGYTF
TRBV28,16,TRBD2,NA,TRBJ2-1,TGTGCCAGCAGTAATTACGGGAGGAACTCCTACAATGAGCAGTTCTTC,CASSNYGRNSYNEQFF
TRBV29-1,18,TRBD1,once,TRBJ2-7,TGCAGCGTTGAAACCCTGGGAGATCCGGGACAGGCATCCTACGAGCAGTACTTC,CSVETLGDPGQASYEQYF
TRBV6-4,14,TRBD1,NA,TRBJ2-7,TGTGCCAGCAGTGGACCCCAGGGGGCCAACGAGCAGTACTTC,CASSGPQGANEQYF
TRBV30,14,TRBD1,NA,TRBJ1-4,TGTGCCTGGAGTGTACAGAGGGGGCATGAAAAACTGTTTTTT,CAWSVQRGHEKLFF
TRBV10-3,13,TRBD2,once,TRBJ2-7,TGTGCCATCAGTTTAGCGGGCTCCTACGAGCAGTACTTC,CAISLAGSYEQYF
TRBV21-1,11,NA,NA,TRBJ2-3,TGTGCCGGAGAGGTAACAGATACGCAGTATTTT,CAGEVTDTQYF
TRBV7-9,15,TRBD2,NA,TRBJ2-7,TGTGCCAGCAGCCCCGGACTAGCGGGAGACCACGAGCAGTACTTC,CASSPGLAGDHEQYF
TRBV19,14,NA,NA,TRBJ2-2,TGTGCCAGTAGTCAAGGGGTACACACCGGGGAGCTGTTTTTT,CASSQGVHTGELFF
TRBV5-1,15,NA,NA,TRBJ1-3,TGCGCCAGCAGCTTGGGTGGACAGAGGGGAAACACCATATATTTT,CASSLGGQRGNTIYF